This T cell receptor (beta chain) was sequenced in a study of blood T cell repertoires in COVID-19. Germline loops: CDR1 LNHDA, CDR2 SQIVND (reference sequence). With 3 bases removed from V and 6 bases from J, the gap between germline ends came to 14 bases. This CDR3 is built from 15 residues. The assay was immunoSEQ multiplex PCR, and TCRdb's table has in-frame clones only and misses some. The table includes approximately 41,000 clones, over 70% detected once. The chain links TRBV19 to TRBJ2-2, with D unresolved. Material for sequencing was peripheral blood. This sequence originates from a woman in her forties with acute or convalescent COVID-19. Here the CDR3 reads CASSIVTFEAGELFF. The DNA of the CDR3 is TGTGCCAGTAGTATCGTTACTTTTGAGGCCGGGGAGCTGTTTTTT.